This TCR beta chain came from a study of cytomegalovirus exposure and HLA in healthy donors. The PCR used 60 Vbeta and 13 Jbeta primers. This table comes from immunoSEQ multiplex PCR, and its TCRdb copy is limited to in-frame clones, with some not included. The repertoire consists of some 140,000 clones, with 60% to 85% occurring once and the leading ten covering 3% to 4%. The germline V and J ends were trimmed by 1 base and 8 bases, with 5 bases remaining between them. Germline V gene lookup returns CDR1 GTSNPN and CDR2 SVGIG (reference sequence). This CDR3 is 10 amino acids long. The TCR sequence derives from a woman in her thirties or forties in good health and CMV-seronegative. V and J are TRBV30 and TRBJ1-2, with D unclear. Sequencing was done on a sample of PBMCs. The CDR3 is CAWSAGGYTF. CDR3 sequence (DNA): TGTGCCTGGAGTGCCGGGGGCTACACCTTC.